This T cell receptor (beta chain) was captured in a study of brain metastases from non-small cell lung cancer. Using immunoSEQ multiplex PCR, the repertoire was profiled, and TCRdb retains in-frame clones only, with some absent. In the table there are over 2,500 clones, roughly 82% of which are singletons. In germline, CDR1 is MGHDK, CDR2 SYGVNS. J gave up 8 bases and V 6 bases, and 7 bases lay outside the gene matches. CDR3 length: 14 amino acids. Study conclusions and caveats: Compared with their matched primary tumors, roughly 64% of brain metastases showed expanded T-cell clones. Fewer infiltrating T cells were found in brain metastases than primaries.

This clone occurred a few times. What it binds is not known. The rearrangement uses TRBV25-1 and TRBJ2-1; 10 bases are shared with TRBD2. The sequencing input was primary lung tumor tissue. This TCR was recovered from a donor at least 40 years old with non-small cell lung cancer. CDR3 region: CASSLAGAVDEQFF. The CDR3 DNA follows: TGTGCCAGCAGCCTAGCGGGAGCGGTCGATGAGCAGTTCTTC.